The clone carrying this TCR beta chain was seen a few times. Its antigen is unidentified. Clones were read by immunoSEQ multiplex PCR, and TCRdb kept only the in-frame ones, dropping some. Recorded here are about 44,000 clones, with no singletons, and the ten leading clones hold 2% to 3%. The CDR3 loop spans 17 amino acids. Unmatched junction bases numbered 9, after V lost 5 bases and J lost 1 base. Germline CDR1 SGHTA, CDR2 FQGNSA. This entry comes from a study of T cells after posttransplantation cyclophosphamide. Study results and caveats: Donor CD8+ memory clones often dominated recipient blood repertoires at later times. Skin or GI-infiltrating T cells shared few TRB sequences with blood.

The V gene is TRBV7-2, the J gene TRBJ2-2, with 8 nucleotides matching TRBD1. The sample taken for sequencing was PBMCs. The TCR comes from a man aged 35-49 years in good health, CMV-negative, and a related stem cell transplant donor. CDR3 in amino acids: CASSHIITGGNTGELFF. In DNA, the CDR3 is TGTGCCAGCAGCCACATCATAACAGGGGGGAACACCGGGGAGCTGTTTTTT.